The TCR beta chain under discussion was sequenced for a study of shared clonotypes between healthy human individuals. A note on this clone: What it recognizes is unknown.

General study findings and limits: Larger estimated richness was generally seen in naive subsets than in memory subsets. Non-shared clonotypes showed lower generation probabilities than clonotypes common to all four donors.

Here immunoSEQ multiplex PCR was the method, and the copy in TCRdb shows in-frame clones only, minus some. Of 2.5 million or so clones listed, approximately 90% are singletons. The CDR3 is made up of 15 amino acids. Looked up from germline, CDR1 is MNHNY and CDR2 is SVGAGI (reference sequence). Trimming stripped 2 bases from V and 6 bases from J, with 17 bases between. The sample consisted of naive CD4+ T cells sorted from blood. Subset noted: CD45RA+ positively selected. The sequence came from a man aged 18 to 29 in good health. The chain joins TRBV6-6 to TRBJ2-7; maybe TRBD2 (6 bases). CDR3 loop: CASSYGDGGSFEQYF. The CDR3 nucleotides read TGTGCCAGCAGTTACGGGGACGGAGGGTCTTTCGAGCAGTACTTC.